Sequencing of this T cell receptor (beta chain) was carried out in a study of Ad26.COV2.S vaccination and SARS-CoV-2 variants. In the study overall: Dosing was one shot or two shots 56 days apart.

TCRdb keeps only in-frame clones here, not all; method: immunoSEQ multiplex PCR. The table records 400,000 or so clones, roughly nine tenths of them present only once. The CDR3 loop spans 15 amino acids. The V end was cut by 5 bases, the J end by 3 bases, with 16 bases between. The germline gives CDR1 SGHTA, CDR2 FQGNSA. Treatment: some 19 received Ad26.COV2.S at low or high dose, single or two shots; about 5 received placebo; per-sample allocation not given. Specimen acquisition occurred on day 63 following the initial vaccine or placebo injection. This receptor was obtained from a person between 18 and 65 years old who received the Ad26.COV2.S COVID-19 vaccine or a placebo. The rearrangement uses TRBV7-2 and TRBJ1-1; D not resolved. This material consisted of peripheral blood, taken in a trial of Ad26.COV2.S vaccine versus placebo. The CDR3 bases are TGTGCCAGCAGCCCCTTAGGAGTTCCCCACACTGAAGCTTTCTTT. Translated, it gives CASSPLGVPHTEAFF.